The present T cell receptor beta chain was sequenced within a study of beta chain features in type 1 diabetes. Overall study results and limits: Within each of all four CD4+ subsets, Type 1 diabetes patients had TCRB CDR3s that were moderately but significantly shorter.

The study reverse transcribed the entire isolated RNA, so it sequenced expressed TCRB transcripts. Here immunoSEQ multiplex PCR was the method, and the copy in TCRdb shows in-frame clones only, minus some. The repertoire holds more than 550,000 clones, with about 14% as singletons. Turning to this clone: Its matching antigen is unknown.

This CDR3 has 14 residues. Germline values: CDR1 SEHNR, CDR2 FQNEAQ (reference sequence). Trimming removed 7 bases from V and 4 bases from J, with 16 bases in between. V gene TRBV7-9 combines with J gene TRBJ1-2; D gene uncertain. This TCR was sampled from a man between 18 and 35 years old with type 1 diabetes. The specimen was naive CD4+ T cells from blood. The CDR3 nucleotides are TGTGCCAGCACCCTCTTGCGGGGTTCCTATGGCTACACCTTC. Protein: CASTLLRGSYGYTF.